The T cell receptor beta chain under discussion was sequenced for a study of T cell changes during pregnancy in multiple sclerosis. Sequencing was performed with immunoSEQ multiplex PCR; in TCRdb, only in-frame clones are kept and a portion is missing. The profile shows nearly 110,000 clones, 85% to 95% of them singletons. Germline V CDR1 and CDR2: SGHDN, FVKESK. V lost 7 bases, J lost 6 bases, and 5 bases stayed unmatched. This CDR3 has 14 amino acids. The TCR was taken from a female donor with multiple sclerosis, enrolled in a pregnancy study. The specimen comprised peripheral blood, sampled after pregnancy. The chain has TRBV14 and TRBJ2-2; 10 nucleotides line up with TRBD2. The CDR3 protein is CASILSGRPGELFF. The CDR3 DNA reads TGTGCCAGCATCCTTAGCGGGAGGCCCGGGGAGCTGTTTTTT.